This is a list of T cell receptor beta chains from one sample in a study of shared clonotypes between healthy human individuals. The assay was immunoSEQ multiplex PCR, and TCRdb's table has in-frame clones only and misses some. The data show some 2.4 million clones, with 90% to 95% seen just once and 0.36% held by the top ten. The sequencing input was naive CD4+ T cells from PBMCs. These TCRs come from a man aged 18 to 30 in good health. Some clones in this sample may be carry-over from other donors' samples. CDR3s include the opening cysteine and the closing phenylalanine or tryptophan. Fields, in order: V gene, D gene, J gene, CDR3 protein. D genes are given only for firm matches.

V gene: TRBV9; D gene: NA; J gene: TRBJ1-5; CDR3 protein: CASSVESDVPQHF
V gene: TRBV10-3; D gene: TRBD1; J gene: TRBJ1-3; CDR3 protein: CAISTGTGPSGNTIYF
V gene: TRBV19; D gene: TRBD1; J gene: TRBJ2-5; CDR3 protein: CASSTWTGKETQYF
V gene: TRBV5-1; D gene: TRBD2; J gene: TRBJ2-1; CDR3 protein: CASSAGTSGNEQFF
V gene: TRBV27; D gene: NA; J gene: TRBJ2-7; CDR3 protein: CASRMDTLLDEQYF
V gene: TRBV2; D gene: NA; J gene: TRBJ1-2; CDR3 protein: CASTQLARGGYTF
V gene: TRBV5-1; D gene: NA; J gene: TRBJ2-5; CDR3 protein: CASSLDGETQYF
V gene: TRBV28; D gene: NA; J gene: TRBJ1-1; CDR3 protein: CASSLQVNTEAFF
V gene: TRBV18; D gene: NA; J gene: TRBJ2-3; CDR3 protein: CASSPQGGTDTQYF
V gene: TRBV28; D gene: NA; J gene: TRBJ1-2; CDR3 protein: CASRSSGLAYGYTF
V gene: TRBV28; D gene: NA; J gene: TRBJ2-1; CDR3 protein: CASSQTSWNEQFF
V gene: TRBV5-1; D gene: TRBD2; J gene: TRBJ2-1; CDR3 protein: CASSRPSGREGRNEQFF
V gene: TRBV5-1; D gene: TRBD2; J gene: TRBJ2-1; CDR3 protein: CASSLAPLREGSNEQFF
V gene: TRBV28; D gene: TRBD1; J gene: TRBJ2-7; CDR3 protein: CASSYRTGRAREQYF
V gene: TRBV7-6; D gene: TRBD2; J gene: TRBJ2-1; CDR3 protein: CASSLGGTTLGNEQFF
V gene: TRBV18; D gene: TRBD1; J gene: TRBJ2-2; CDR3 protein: CASSLWTGLGNTGELFF
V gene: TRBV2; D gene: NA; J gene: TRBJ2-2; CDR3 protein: CASSGVRYTGELFF
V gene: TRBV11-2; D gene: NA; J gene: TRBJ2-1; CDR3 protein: CASSQRTDGDEQFF
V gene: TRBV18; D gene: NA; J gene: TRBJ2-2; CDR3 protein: CASSPAPGYTGELFF
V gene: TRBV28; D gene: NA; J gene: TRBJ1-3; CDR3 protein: CASSPGRGNTIYF
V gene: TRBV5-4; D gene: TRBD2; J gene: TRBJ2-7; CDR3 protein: CASSSGLAEPLGEQYF
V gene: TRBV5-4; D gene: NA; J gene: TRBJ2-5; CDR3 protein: CASSLQKGGAETQYF
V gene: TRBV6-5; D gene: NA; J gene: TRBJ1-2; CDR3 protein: CASSSPIAGTGRSYTF
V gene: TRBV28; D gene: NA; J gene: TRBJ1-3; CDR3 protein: CASSPGGASGNTIYF
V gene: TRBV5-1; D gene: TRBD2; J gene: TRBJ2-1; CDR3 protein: CASSLGSSGVRSNEQFF
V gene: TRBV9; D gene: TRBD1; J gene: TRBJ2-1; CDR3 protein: CASSGQGTTYNEQFF
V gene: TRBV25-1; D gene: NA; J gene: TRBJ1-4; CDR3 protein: CASQADQKDGEKLFF
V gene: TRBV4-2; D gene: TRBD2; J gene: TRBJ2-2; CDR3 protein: CASSQVGAGGNTGELFF
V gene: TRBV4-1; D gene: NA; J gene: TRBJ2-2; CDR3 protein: CASYHSSRSNTGELFF
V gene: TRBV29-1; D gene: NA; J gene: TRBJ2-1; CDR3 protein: CSVELWGVSYNEQFF
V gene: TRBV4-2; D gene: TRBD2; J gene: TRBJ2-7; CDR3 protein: CASSQTGGLAGREQYF
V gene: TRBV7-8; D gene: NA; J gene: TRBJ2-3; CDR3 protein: CASSETHTQYF
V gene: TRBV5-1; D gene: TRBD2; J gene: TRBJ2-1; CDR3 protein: CASSSGLAGDLDQFF
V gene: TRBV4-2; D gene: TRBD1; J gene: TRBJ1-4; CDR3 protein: CASSSGQGNEKLFF
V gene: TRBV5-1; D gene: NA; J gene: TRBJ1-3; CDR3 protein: CASRGAATSGNTIYF
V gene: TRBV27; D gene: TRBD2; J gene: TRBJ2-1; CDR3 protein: CASSSYWAGGPYNEQFF
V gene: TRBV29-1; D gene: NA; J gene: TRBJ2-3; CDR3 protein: CSAGAQDTQYF
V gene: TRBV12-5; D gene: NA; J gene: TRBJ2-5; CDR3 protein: CASGPLASGQETQYF
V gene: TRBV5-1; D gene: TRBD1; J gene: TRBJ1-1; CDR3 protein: CASSLVGQGETEAFF
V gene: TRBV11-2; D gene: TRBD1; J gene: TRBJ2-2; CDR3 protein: CASSDRGQGIVVFF
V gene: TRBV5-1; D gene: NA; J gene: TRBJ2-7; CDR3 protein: CASSLGGTDYSYEQYF
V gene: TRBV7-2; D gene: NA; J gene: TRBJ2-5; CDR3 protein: CASSYNRDAETQYF
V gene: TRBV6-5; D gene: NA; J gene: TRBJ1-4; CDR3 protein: CASSPGGATNEKLFF
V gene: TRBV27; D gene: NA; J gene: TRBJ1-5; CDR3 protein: CASGNKDNQPQHF
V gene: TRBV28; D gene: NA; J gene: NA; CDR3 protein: CASSDRRARSPYEQYF
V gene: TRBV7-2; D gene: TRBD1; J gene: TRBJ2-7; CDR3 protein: CASSSLYRGESPYEQYF
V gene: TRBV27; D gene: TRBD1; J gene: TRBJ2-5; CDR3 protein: CATPTGLGKETQYF
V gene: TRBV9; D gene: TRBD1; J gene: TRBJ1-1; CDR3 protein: CASSVDGQGLTEAFF
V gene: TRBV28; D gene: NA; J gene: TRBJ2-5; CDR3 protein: CASTPLRGETQYF
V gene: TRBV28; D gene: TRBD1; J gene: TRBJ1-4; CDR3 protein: CASSLEGASTNEKLFF
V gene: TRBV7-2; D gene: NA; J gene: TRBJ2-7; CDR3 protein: CASSVGVTYEQYF
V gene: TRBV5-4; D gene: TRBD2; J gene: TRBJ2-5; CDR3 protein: CASSLTSGRGETQYF
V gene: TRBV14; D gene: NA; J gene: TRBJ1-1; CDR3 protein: CASSPQMNTEAFF
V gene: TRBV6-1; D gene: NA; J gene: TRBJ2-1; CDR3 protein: CASSEAQRNEQFF
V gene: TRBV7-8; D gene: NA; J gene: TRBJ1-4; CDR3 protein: CASSSRNRAEAEKLFF
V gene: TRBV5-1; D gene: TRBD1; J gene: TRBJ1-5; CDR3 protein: CASSFDGTGEQPQHF
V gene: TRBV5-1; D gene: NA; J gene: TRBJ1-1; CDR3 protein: CASSLGLDTEAFF
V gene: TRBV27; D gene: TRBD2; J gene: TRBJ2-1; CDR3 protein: CASSGLFGTSGINEQFF
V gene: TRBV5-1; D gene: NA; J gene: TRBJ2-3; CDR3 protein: CASSLVWERVDTQYF